The entry below describes one TCR beta chain. Its antigen is as yet unknown. This sample was taken from a study of shared clonotypes between healthy human individuals. The overall study: Serving as donors were a couple of women and a few men, whose ages spanned 18 to 49. Plates per donor: three CD4 naive, three CD4 memory, two CD8 naive, one CD8 memory.

Study-level results: A handful of donors had around 5.5% of their naive CD4 clonotypes in common.

The CDR3 covers 16 residues. V was shortened by 3 bases and J by 4 bases, with 17 bases between the two germline ends. The germline gives CDR1 SGHDT, CDR2 YYEEEE. Every subset's genomic DNA went evenly onto several immunoSEQ plates. Data came from immunoSEQ multiplex PCR; TCRdb stores just in-frame clones and leaves some out. This table has 1,500,000 or so clones, approximately 98.5% appearing once. This TCR came from a man aged 30 to 45 in good health. The V gene is TRBV5-6, the J gene TRBJ1-3, with unresolved D. Sequencing was performed on naive CD4+ T cells sorted from blood. The subset here: CD45RA+ positively selected. The CDR3 here is CASSSGRSPRGNTIYF. CDR3 coding DNA: TGTGCCAGCAGCTCGGGCAGATCACCCCGAGGAAACACCATATATTTT. Looking up the rest from reference TRBV5-6 and TRBJ1-3 gives the full variable domain: DAGVTQSPTHLIKTRGQQVTLRCSPKSGHDTVSWYQQALGQGPQFIFQYYEEEERQRGNFPDRFSGHQFPNYSSELNVNALLLGDSALYLCASSSGRSPRGNTIYFGEGSWLTVV.